These 10 T cell receptor beta chains were all obtained from the same sample, sequenced in a study of PD-L1 blockade in urothelial cancer. Regarding time point: pretreatment peripheral blood. The data were produced by immunoSEQ multiplex PCR, yet TCRdb's version contains in-frame clones alone and is incomplete. The table has roughly 90,000 clones, about 89% seen once. The sequencing used PBMCs, collected around atezolizumab (anti-PD-L1) treatment. These receptors were taken from a woman over 75 with urothelial cancer.

This chain links TRBV11-2 with TRBJ2-1; D may be TRBD2 (5 bases). This CDR3 is 15 amino acids long. Germline V lookup: CDR1 SGHAT, CDR2 FQNNGV. Trimming pared 7 bases from V and 9 bases from J, leaving 22 bases between. The CDR3 DNA follows: TGTGCCAGCACCGAAGGGAGACTCGTCGACGCTGAGCAGTTCTTC. Protein product: CASTEGRLVDAEQFF.

This sequence joins TRBV27 and TRBJ2-7, with D perhaps TRBD1 (6 bases). CDR3 size: 14 residues. V lost 5 bases to trimming and J lost 4 bases, with 15 bases between them. CDR1 and CDR2 (germline): MNHEY, SMNVEV (reference sequence). The CDR3 region is CASSPQTGPYEQYF. In nucleotides, the CDR3 is TGTGCCAGCAGTCCACAGACAGGTCCATACGAGCAGTACTTC.

The CDR3 nucleotides are TGTGCCAGTAGTACCCGCGGGACTAGCGGGAGGGCGAACACCGGGGAGCTGTTTTTT. As protein: CASSTRGTSGRANTGELFF. The V call is TRBV19, the J call TRBJ2-2; 16 bases are a match to TRBD2. CDR3 length: 19 residues. V dropped 4 bases and J dropped 0; count of bases not matched to a gene: 5. Germline CDR1 LNHDA, CDR2 SQIVND (reference sequence).

This sequence joins TRBV5-1 and TRBJ2-2; TRBD1 matches at 8 bases. V shed 7 bases, J shed 1 base, and the junction held 3 bases outside the gene matches. The CDR3 has 14 amino acids. Looked up from germline, CDR1 is SGHRS and CDR2 is YFSETQ. The CDR3 DNA follows: TGCGCCAGCCAAGGACAGGGGAACACCGGGGAGCTGTTTTTT. Translation gives CASQGQGNTGELFF.

The chain has TRBV28 and TRBJ2-7, with 7 bases that match TRBD2. Germline assignment: CDR1 MDHEN and CDR2 SYDVKM. CDR3 size: 14 residues. Losses at the gene ends were 6 bases for V and 5 bases for J; bases not matched to a gene: 10. Here the CDR3 DNA reads TGTGCCAGCAGCCCCGCCGGGACTACCCACGAGCAGTACTTC. This gives the protein CASSPAGTTHEQYF.

The rearrangement joins TRBV5-1 to TRBJ1-2; possible D gene TRBD1, 6 bases. V was cut by 4 bases and J by 8 bases, with 18 bases left in between. Germline values: CDR1 SGHRS, CDR2 YFSETQ. CDR3 length equals 14 residues. DNA of the CDR3: TGCGCCAGCAGCAACCCGGGGCAGGGGAGCGGCTACACCTTC. Translated: CASSNPGQGSGYTF.

This clone appeared once. The chain is built from TRBV30 and TRBJ2-2; D is perhaps TRBD1 (6 bases). The CDR3 loop spans 10 amino acids. Looked up from germline, CDR1 is GTSNPN and CDR2 is SVGIG (reference sequence). The CDR3 DNA is TGTTCCATGGGGGCCCAGGGGCTGTTTTTT. It encodes CSMGAQGLFF.

J is TRBJ2-3 and V is TRBV27; 12 bases map to TRBD1. In germline, CDR1 is MNHEY, CDR2 SMNVEV (reference sequence). The CDR3 consists of 15 residues. With V trimmed by 2 bases and J by 7 bases, 4 bases remained unmatched. CDR3 amino acids: CASSLGDRGRNTQYF. CDR3 nucleotides: TGTGCCAGCAGTTTAGGGGACAGGGGGCGGAATACGCAGTATTTT.

The CDR3 is CASSTQGPHSNQPQHF. CDR3 coding DNA: TGTGCCAGCAGCACCCAGGGCCCACATAGCAATCAGCCCCAGCATTTT. V and J are TRBV2 and TRBJ1-5; D might be TRBD1 (5 bases). From germline, CDR1 is SNHLY and CDR2 FYNNEI. The V end lost 6 bases, the J end lost 0 bases, and 15 bases lay between the germline ends. The CDR3 length is 16 residues. Drawing the rest from reference TRBV2 and TRBJ1-5, the complete variable domain is EPEVTQTPSHQVTQMGQEVILRCVPISNHLYFYWYRQILGQKVEFLVSFYNNEISEKSEIFDDQFSVERPDGSNFTLKIRSTKLEDSAMYFCASSTQGPHSNQPQHFGDGTRLSIL.

This rearrangement joins TRBV7-2 to TRBJ2-7; 8 positions agree with TRBD2. The ends lost 4 bases at V and 1 base at J; junction bases unmatched: 6. In germline, CDR1 is SGHTA, CDR2 FQGNSA. The CDR3 is 15 residues long. Written as DNA, the CDR3 is TGTGCCAGCAGCTCGGGGGGGGGACTGTCCTACGAGCAGTACTTC. Its translation is CASSSGGGLSYEQYF.